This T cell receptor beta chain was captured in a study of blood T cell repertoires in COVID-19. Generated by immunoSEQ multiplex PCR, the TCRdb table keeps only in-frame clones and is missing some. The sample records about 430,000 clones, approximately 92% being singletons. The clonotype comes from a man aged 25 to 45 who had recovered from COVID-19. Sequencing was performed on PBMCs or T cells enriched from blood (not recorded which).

The CDR3 nucleotides are TGTGCCAGCAGCCAAGATTTGGGACTAGCCTACGAGCAGTACTTC. This codes for CASSQDLGLAYEQYF. J is TRBJ2-7 and V is TRBV4-2, with TRBD2 identical over 8 bases. V dropped 0 bases and J dropped 2; count of bases not matched to a gene: 3. Germline CDR1 LGHNA, CDR2 YNFKEQ. The length of the CDR3 is 15 residues.